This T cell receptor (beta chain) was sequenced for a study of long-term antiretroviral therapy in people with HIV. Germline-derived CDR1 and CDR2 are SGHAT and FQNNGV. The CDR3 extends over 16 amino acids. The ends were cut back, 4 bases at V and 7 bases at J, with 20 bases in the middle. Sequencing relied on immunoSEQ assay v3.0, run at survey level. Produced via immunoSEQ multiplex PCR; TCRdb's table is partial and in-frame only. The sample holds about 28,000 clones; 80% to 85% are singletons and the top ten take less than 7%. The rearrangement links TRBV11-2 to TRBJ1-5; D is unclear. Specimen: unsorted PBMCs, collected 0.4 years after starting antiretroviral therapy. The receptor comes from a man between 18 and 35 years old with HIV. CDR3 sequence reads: CASSSKKEDWVQPQHF. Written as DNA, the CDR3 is TGTGCCAGCAGCTCGAAAAAGGAGGATTGGGTGCAGCCCCAGCATTTT.